Listed below are T cell receptor beta chains from one sample, sequenced in a study of blood T cell repertoires in COVID-19. Assay: immunoSEQ multiplex PCR; the TCRdb copy retains only in-frame clones and omits some. The profile shows some 360,000 clones, over 75% of them singletons. The sequenced material came from peripheral blood. Receptor source: a woman between 55 and 75 years old with COVID-19, enrolled during active disease. CDR3s include the opening cysteine and the closing phenylalanine or tryptophan. The order of the fields is V gene, clone size, J gene, D gene, CDR3 protein, CDR3 DNA. The D gene is left open where the match is weak. Clone size is given for some rows only: seen once, a few or many times, or a class if the clone is expanded.

v_gene: TRBV10-3
abundance: NA
j_gene: TRBJ1-1
d_gene: NA
CDR3aa: CAISETGIMNTEAFF
CDR3nt: TGTGCCATCAGTGAGACAGGGATAATGAACACTGAAGCTTTCTTT

v_gene: TRBV28
abundance: NA
j_gene: TRBJ2-7
d_gene: TRBD1
CDR3aa: CASSTRDRGDYEQYF
CDR3nt: TGTGCCAGCAGTACCAGGGACAGGGGGGACTACGAGCAGTACTTC

v_gene: TRBV6-6
abundance: NA
j_gene: TRBJ1-3
d_gene: NA
CDR3aa: CASSYSRELNTIYF
CDR3nt: TGTGCCAGCAGTTATTCCAGGGAACTAAACACCATATATTTT

v_gene: TRBV12-5
abundance: NA
j_gene: TRBJ2-3
d_gene: NA
CDR3aa: CASGAADTQYF
CDR3nt: TGTGCTAGTGGTGCGGCGGATACGCAGTATTTT

v_gene: TRBV6-5
abundance: NA
j_gene: TRBJ1-1
d_gene: NA
CDR3aa: CASSRRWGGTEAFF
CDR3nt: TGTGCCAGCAGCCGACGGTGGGGAGGCACTGAAGCTTTCTTT

v_gene: TRBV24-1
abundance: NA
j_gene: TRBJ2-1
d_gene: TRBD1
CDR3aa: CATSDPSYPGTGGNNEQFF
CDR3nt: TGTGCCACCAGTGATCCCTCGTACCCGGGGACAGGGGGAAACAATGAGCAGTTCTTC

v_gene: TRBV11-2
abundance: NA
j_gene: TRBJ2-3
d_gene: TRBD2
CDR3aa: CASSLDTSATDTQYF
CDR3nt: TGTGCCAGCAGCTTAGATACTAGCGCGACAGATACGCAGTATTTT

v_gene: TRBV12-3/TRBV12-4
abundance: NA
j_gene: TRBJ1-1
d_gene: NA
CDR3aa: CASLLSRQGEAFF
CDR3nt: TGTGCCAGCCTTTTATCCCGGCAGGGTGAAGCTTTCTTT

v_gene: TRBV7-2
abundance: NA
j_gene: TRBJ1-3
d_gene: NA
CDR3aa: CASSSRGTAPNTIYF
CDR3nt: TGTGCCAGCAGCTCTAGAGGTACCGCTCCTAACACCATATATTTT

v_gene: TRBV19
abundance: NA
j_gene: TRBJ1-2
d_gene: NA
CDR3aa: CASSTRGLWGGYTF
CDR3nt: TGTGCCAGTAGCACACGAGGACTATGGGGGGGCTACACCTTC

v_gene: TRBV18
abundance: NA
j_gene: TRBJ1-6
d_gene: NA
CDR3aa: CASSQYNSPLHF
CDR3nt: TGTGCCAGCTCGCAGTATAATTCACCCCTCCACTTT

v_gene: TRBV19
abundance: NA
j_gene: TRBJ2-7
d_gene: TRBD1
CDR3aa: CASSPGQDYEQYF
CDR3nt: TGTGCCAGTAGTCCAGGACAGGACTACGAGCAGTACTTC

v_gene: TRBV6-5
abundance: NA
j_gene: TRBJ1-1
d_gene: NA
CDR3aa: CASNPGGFGTEAFF
CDR3nt: TGTGCCAGCAACCCCGGCGGATTTGGTACTGAAGCTTTCTTT

v_gene: TRBV12-3/TRBV12-4
abundance: NA
j_gene: TRBJ1-2
d_gene: TRBD1
CDR3aa: CASSSGTGSGYTF
CDR3nt: TGTGCCAGCAGTTCCGGGACAGGGTCTGGCTACACCTTC

v_gene: TRBV19
abundance: once
j_gene: TRBJ1-2
d_gene: TRBD1
CDR3aa: CASREIGQGGVGYTF
CDR3nt: TGTGCCAGTAGGGAAATTGGACAGGGCGGTGTTGGCTACACCTTC

v_gene: TRBV11-2
abundance: NA
j_gene: TRBJ1-1
d_gene: NA
CDR3aa: CASSLSGSRNTEAFF
CDR3nt: TGTGCCAGCAGCTTATCAGGGTCCAGGAACACTGAAGCTTTCTTT

v_gene: TRBV6-1
abundance: NA
j_gene: TRBJ1-1
d_gene: NA
CDR3aa: CASSEVRGIRNTEAFF
CDR3nt: TGTGCCAGCAGTGAAGTCAGGGGAATAAGGAACACTGAAGCTTTCTTT

v_gene: TRBV5-5
abundance: once
j_gene: TRBJ2-3
d_gene: TRBD2
CDR3aa: CASSWGGSQSTDTQYF
CDR3nt: TGTGCCAGCAGCTGGGGGGGGTCACAGAGCACAGATACGCAGTATTTT

v_gene: TRBV9
abundance: NA
j_gene: TRBJ2-1
d_gene: TRBD2
CDR3aa: CASSAAGGSYNEQFF
CDR3nt: TGTGCCAGCAGCGCAGCGGGGGGCTCCTACAATGAGCAGTTCTTC

v_gene: TRBV13
abundance: once
j_gene: TRBJ1-1
d_gene: NA
CDR3aa: CASSFSPGVTEAFF
CDR3nt: TGTGCCAGCAGCTTTAGTCCAGGGGTAACTGAAGCTTTCTTT

v_gene: TRBV4-2
abundance: NA
j_gene: TRBJ2-2
d_gene: NA
CDR3aa: CASSRLGGGELFF
CDR3nt: TGTGCCAGCAGCCGCCTTGGAGGCGGGGAGCTGTTTTTT

v_gene: TRBV15
abundance: NA
j_gene: TRBJ1-5
d_gene: TRBD1
CDR3aa: CATSSFPGTGGNQPQHF
CDR3nt: TGTGCCACCAGCAGTTTCCCCGGGACAGGGGGGAATCAGCCCCAGCATTTT

v_gene: TRBV28
abundance: few
j_gene: TRBJ1-2
d_gene: NA
CDR3aa: CASRFSGASNYGYTF
CDR3nt: TGTGCCAGCAGATTCTCAGGGGCGAGTAACTATGGCTACACCTTC

v_gene: TRBV6-1
abundance: NA
j_gene: TRBJ1-4
d_gene: TRBD1
CDR3aa: CASSETGLNEKLFF
CDR3nt: TGTGCCAGCAGTGAGACAGGGCTGAATGAAAAACTGTTTTTT

v_gene: TRBV30
abundance: NA
j_gene: TRBJ1-6
d_gene: NA
CDR3aa: CAWRVGLTYSPLHF
CDR3nt: TGTGCCTGGAGGGTGGGGCTCACTTATTCACCCCTCCACTTT

v_gene: TRBV9
abundance: NA
j_gene: TRBJ2-1
d_gene: NA
CDR3aa: CASSVMSRGNEQFF
CDR3nt: TGTGCCAGCAGCGTAATGTCCCGGGGGAATGAGCAGTTCTTC

v_gene: TRBV3-1/TRBV3-2
abundance: NA
j_gene: TRBJ2-3
d_gene: NA
CDR3aa: CASSQTSSTDTQYF
CDR3nt: TGTGCCAGCAGCCAAACTAGCTCCACAGATACGCAGTATTTT

v_gene: TRBV5-1
abundance: NA
j_gene: TRBJ2-7
d_gene: NA
CDR3aa: CASGSLEGYEQYF
CDR3nt: TGCGCCAGTGGGTCCTTAGAGGGCTACGAGCAGTACTTC

v_gene: TRBV19
abundance: NA
j_gene: TRBJ2-2
d_gene: NA
CDR3aa: CASRASSTGELFF
CDR3nt: TGTGCCAGTAGGGCTTCTTCCACCGGGGAGCTGTTTTTT

v_gene: TRBV6-6
abundance: NA
j_gene: TRBJ1-1
d_gene: NA
CDR3aa: CASNIQGLAAFF
CDR3nt: TGTGCCAGCAACATCCAGGGGTTGGCGGCTTTCTTT

v_gene: TRBV5-4
abundance: few
j_gene: TRBJ1-2
d_gene: NA
CDR3aa: CASSLGVNSNYGYTF
CDR3nt: TGTGCCAGCAGCTTGGGTGTCAACTCTAACTATGGCTACACCTTC

v_gene: TRBV27
abundance: few
j_gene: TRBJ2-4
d_gene: NA
CDR3aa: CASSRIGQLAKNIQYF
CDR3nt: TGTGCCAGCAGTCGAATTGGACAGCTAGCCAAAAACATTCAGTACTTC

v_gene: TRBV12-3/TRBV12-4
abundance: NA
j_gene: TRBJ2-7
d_gene: NA
CDR3aa: CASRYGGLIEQYF
CDR3nt: TGTGCCAGCAGATACGGGGGTCTGATCGAGCAGTACTTC

v_gene: TRBV5-8
abundance: NA
j_gene: TRBJ2-7
d_gene: TRBD1
CDR3aa: CASSLVFWGQGYEQYF
CDR3nt: TGTGCCAGCAGCTTGGTATTTTGGGGACAGGGCTACGAGCAGTACTTC

v_gene: TRBV11-2
abundance: NA
j_gene: TRBJ2-1
d_gene: TRBD2
CDR3aa: CASSFGLAGALLYNEQFF
CDR3nt: TGTGCCAGCAGCTTCGGACTAGCGGGGGCCCTTCTGTACAATGAGCAGTTCTTC

v_gene: TRBV3-1/TRBV3-2
abundance: NA
j_gene: TRBJ1-5
d_gene: NA
CDR3aa: CASSQGRGNQPQHF
CDR3nt: TGTGCCAGCAGCCAAGGAAGGGGTAATCAGCCCCAGCATTTT

v_gene: TRBV12-3/TRBV12-4
abundance: NA
j_gene: TRBJ2-2
d_gene: TRBD1
CDR3aa: CASRPDRGELFF
CDR3nt: TGTGCCAGCAGACCGGACAGGGGGGAGCTGTTTTTT

v_gene: TRBV5-6
abundance: once
j_gene: TRBJ2-5
d_gene: TRBD2
CDR3aa: CASSLPSGTSGGNQETQYF
CDR3nt: TGTGCCAGCAGCTTGCCGTCCGGGACTAGCGGGGGTAATCAAGAGACCCAGTACTTC

v_gene: TRBV19
abundance: NA
j_gene: TRBJ1-1
d_gene: NA
CDR3aa: CASRLTGTFGVNTEAFF
CDR3nt: TGTGCCAGTAGGTTGACAGGAACCTTTGGTGTGAACACTGAAGCTTTCTTT

v_gene: TRBV28
abundance: NA
j_gene: TRBJ1-2
d_gene: NA
CDR3aa: CASSPRVYYGYTF
CDR3nt: TGTGCCAGCAGCCCCAGGGTATACTATGGCTACACCTTC

v_gene: TRBV5-6
abundance: once
j_gene: TRBJ2-1
d_gene: NA
CDR3aa: CASSLALYNEQFF
CDR3nt: TGTGCCAGCAGCTTGGCATTGTACAATGAGCAGTTCTTC

v_gene: TRBV3-1/TRBV3-2
abundance: NA
j_gene: TRBJ2-2
d_gene: NA
CDR3aa: CASSPQLVSAGELFF
CDR3nt: TGTGCCAGCAGCCCCCAACTAGTGTCAGCCGGGGAGCTGTTTTTT

v_gene: TRBV5-1
abundance: NA
j_gene: TRBJ2-3
d_gene: NA
CDR3aa: CASSLGGQTDTQYF
CDR3nt: TGCGCCAGCAGCTTGGGGGGACAAACAGATACGCAGTATTTT

v_gene: TRBV3-1/TRBV3-2
abundance: few
j_gene: TRBJ2-5
d_gene: TRBD1
CDR3aa: CASSPGQGDWETQYF
CDR3nt: TGTGCCAGCAGCCCCGGACAGGGTGATTGGGAGACCCAGTACTTC

v_gene: TRBV7-8
abundance: once
j_gene: TRBJ1-5
d_gene: TRBD1
CDR3aa: CASSLGSRDRVYQPQHF
CDR3nt: TGTGCCAGCAGCTTAGGATCTCGGGACAGGGTGTATCAGCCCCAGCATTTT

v_gene: TRBV6-1
abundance: NA
j_gene: TRBJ1-1
d_gene: NA
CDR3aa: CASSEASGGTEAFF
CDR3nt: TGTGCCAGCAGTGAAGCATCCGGGGGCACTGAAGCTTTCTTT

v_gene: TRBV5-1
abundance: NA
j_gene: TRBJ1-2
d_gene: NA
CDR3aa: CASSPGGTKDYGYTF
CDR3nt: TGCGCCAGCAGCCCGGGGGGCACCAAAGACTATGGCTACACCTTC

v_gene: TRBV5-1
abundance: NA
j_gene: TRBJ1-1
d_gene: NA
CDR3aa: CASSPMTGLNTEAFF
CDR3nt: TGCGCCAGCAGCCCGATGACAGGACTGAACACTGAAGCTTTCTTT

v_gene: TRBV2
abundance: once
j_gene: TRBJ1-1
d_gene: NA
CDR3aa: CASTPSPGRDTEAFF
CDR3nt: TGTGCCAGCACCCCAAGCCCCGGGCGGGACACTGAAGCTTTCTTT

v_gene: TRBV7-9
abundance: few
j_gene: TRBJ1-1
d_gene: NA
CDR3aa: CASSRGENTEAFF
CDR3nt: TGTGCCAGCAGCCGGGGAGAGAACACTGAAGCTTTCTTT

v_gene: TRBV29-1
abundance: NA
j_gene: TRBJ2-2
d_gene: NA
CDR3aa: CSVSYTGELFF
CDR3nt: TGCAGCGTAAGCTACACCGGGGAGCTGTTTTTT

v_gene: TRBV7-3
abundance: once
j_gene: TRBJ1-1
d_gene: NA
CDR3aa: CASSLGSGMNTEAFF
CDR3nt: TGTGCCAGCAGCTTAGGATCAGGGATGAACACTGAAGCTTTCTTT